This entry lists 14 T cell receptor beta chains sequenced from one sample in a study of regulatory T cells in long-lasting Graves disease. The sample's time point: newly diagnosed GD, antithyroid drugs for less than 3 months. Making the TCR library involved RNA that had been extracted from PBMCs. Relying on iRepertoire HTBI primers and Arm-PCR of CDR3 regions, the team built TCR beta libraries. TCRdb ran MiXCR on the multiplex PCR reads and lists one entry per CDR3 protein. Of around 250,000 distinct CDR3 sequences in the sample, around 20% were seen once. The sequences come from peripheral blood mononuclear cells (PBMCs), collected at new diagnosis, from a patient treated with antithyroid drugs. Receptors originate from a female donor with Graves disease.

This clonotype was counted at least ten times. This chain connects TRBV18 to TRBJ1-2; TRBD1 is a possible D gene (5 bases). The germline gives CDR1 KGHSH, CDR2 LQKENI. CDR3 length equals 14 residues. V was pared by 1 base and J by 5 bases, with 11 bases between. CDR3 bases: TGTGCCAGCTCACCACAGGGGACGTGGTATGGCTACACCTTC. This encodes CASSPQGTWYGYTF.

This clonotype was counted at least ten times. The chain recombines TRBV15 with TRBJ2-3; TRBD2 matches at 11 bases. CDR1 is LNHNV and CDR2 is YYDKDF in the germline V gene (reference sequence). After removal of 3 bases from V and 2 bases from J, the junction contained 4 bases not matched to a gene. The CDR3 sequence is 16 residues long. The CDR3 DNA reads TGTGCCACCAGCAGTTTTAGCGGGGGGGCCACAGATACGCAGTATTTT. It is translated as CATSSFSGGATDTQYF.

The gene calls are TRBV5-1 and TRBJ2-5; D not certain. Germline CDR1 SGHRS, CDR2 YFSETQ. Trimming took 3 bases from V and 2 from J, leaving 14 bases between them. The CDR3 contains 15 residues. CDR3 sequence reads: CASSSGPESQETQYF. In DNA, the CDR3 is TGCGCCAGCAGCTCCGGACCTGAGTCTCAAGAGACCCAGTACTTC.

The chain has TRBV27 and TRBJ1-3; 7 nucleotides agree with TRBD1. The junction had 6 bases not matched to a gene; V was cut back by 8 bases and J by 2 bases. CDR1 MNHEY and CDR2 SMNVEV come from the germline V gene (reference sequence). This CDR3 region has 14 residues. CDR3 loop: CASRQGEPGNTIYF. The CDR3 region has the DNA TGTGCCAGCCGCCAGGGGGAGCCTGGAAACACCATATATTTT.

Many counts were recorded for this clonotype. The CDR3 spells CASSLPRGARYEQYF. CDR3 sequence (DNA): TGTGCCAGCAGCTTACCAAGGGGGGCCCGCTACGAGCAGTACTTC. V gene TRBV7-9 combines with J gene TRBJ2-7; either TRBD1 or TRBD2 may fit D (6 bases each). CDR1 is SEHNR and CDR2 is FQNEAQ in the germline V gene (reference sequence). Trimming pared 2 bases from V and 3 bases from J, leaving 14 bases between. This CDR3 contains 15 residues.

This clonotype was seen many times. The V gene is TRBV24-1, the J gene TRBJ2-3; D not resolved. The germline V and J ends were trimmed by 4 bases and 8 bases, with 12 bases remaining between them. Germline assignment: CDR1 KGHDR and CDR2 SFDVKD. The CDR3 is 13 residues long. In DNA, the CDR3 is TGTGCCACCAGTGACGCCCTCGGCGCTACGCAGTATTTT. Amino acid sequence: CATSDALGATQYF.

This clonotype showed up many times. V usage is TRBV6-2 or TRBV6-3 and J usage is TRBJ1-1; D is undetermined. The CDR3 covers 16 residues. In germline, CDR1 is MNHEY, CDR2 SVGEGT. Between the trimmed V and J ends, which lost 6 bases and 4 bases, there was a span of 21 bases. CDR3 sequence: CASSLPRAGPSTEAFF. The CDR3 DNA reads TGTGCCAGCAGCCTCCCCCGCGCAGGACCCAGCACTGAAGCTTTCTTT.

Comment on this clonotype: The CDR3 ends on some other residue instead of the conserved phenylalanine or tryptophan, so this is likely a read error. Because the CDR3's place on the DNA is in doubt, the DNA is left out and the CDR3 is given as listed by TCRdb. V gene TRBV14 combines with J gene TRBJ2-4; the table's D call TRBD1 went unverified against the DNA. CDR1 is SGHDN, CDR2 FVKESK, per germline. The CDR3 spans 8 residues, counting both ends. CDR3 sequence: CARRTARA.

This clonotype was counted a few times. A junction boundary mismatches the germline segment, possibly from a read error. The V gene is TRBV20-1, the J gene TRBJ2-6; TRBD1 might be the D (5 bases). The CDR3 has 12 residues. Germline CDR1 and CDR2: DFQATT and SNEGSKA (reference sequence). This CDR3 reads CSARSGASVLTF. The CDR3 bases are TGCAGTGCTAGGTCTGGGGCCAGCGTCCTGACTTTC.

This clonotype was observed many times. V gene TRBV6-1 combines with J gene TRBJ2-5; 13 bases are shared with TRBD2. The germline V gene encodes CDR1 MNHNS and CDR2 SASEGT. V was clipped by 2 bases and J by 4 bases; unmatched bases: 7. CDR3 size: 17 residues. The DNA for the CDR3 is TGTGCCAGCAGTGAATATGGCGGACTAGCGGGAGTAGAGACCCAGTACTTC. Translating gives CASSEYGGLAGVETQYF.

This clonotype was seen many times. The rearrangement uses TRBV28 and TRBJ1-2, with 11 bases matching TRBD1. CDR1 is MDHEN, CDR2 SYDVKM, per germline. The CDR3 has 15 residues. J lost 3 bases, V lost 5 bases, and 5 bases had no gene match. The CDR3 loop is CASSHRTGGYYGYTF. CDR3 sequence (DNA): TGTGCCAGCAGTCACCGGACAGGGGGCTACTATGGCTACACCTTC.

This clonotype was seen ten or more times. The V gene is TRBV7-2, the J gene TRBJ1-3; D may be TRBD1 (6 bases). Germline CDR1 SGHTA, CDR2 FQGNSA. The CDR3 totals 14 residues. Trimming shortened V by 5 bases and J by 2 bases, and 10 bases separated the two germline ends. CDR3 DNA: TGTGCCAGCAGCCTGGGGGGCGCTGGAAACACCATATATTTT. Translated: CASSLGGAGNTIYF.

The rearrangement uses TRBV2 and TRBJ1-2; D perhaps matches TRBD1 (5 bases). CDR1 and CDR2 (germline): SNHLY, FYNNEI. V lost 7 bases and J lost 3, with 9 bases in between. The CDR3 has 12 amino acids. The CDR3 sequence is CASTQGDYGYTF. In DNA, the CDR3 is TGTGCCAGCACCCAGGGTGACTATGGCTACACCTTC.

This clonotype has ten or more counts. The chain uses TRBV25-1 and TRBJ2-1; TRBD2 matches at 9 bases. The V gene end was trimmed by 8 bases and the J gene end by 2 bases; junction bases not matched to a gene: 13. Germline CDR1 reads MGHDK; CDR2 reads SYGVNS. The CDR3 runs to 17 residues. CDR3 DNA: TGTGCCAGCGTCTCTTCGGAAGCTAGCGGGACCTACAATGAGCAGTTCTTC. Its translation is CASVSSEASGTYNEQFF.